This T cell receptor (beta chain) originates from a study of CD8 T cells in Susac syndrome. cDNA came from 0.5 to 1 ug RNA primed by random hexamers. The CDR3 of TCR beta was amplified by immunoSEQ multiplex PCR across 54 Vbeta and 13 Jbeta. TCRdb analysed the immunoSEQ multiplex PCR reads with MiXCR anew, one entry per CDR3 protein. The sample shows 120,000 to 150,000 distinct CDR3 sequences, about 95% of them seen only once. Patients with stable or active relapsing-remitting disease, all of them treatment-naive, made up the multiple sclerosis controls. The CD8+ and CD4+ T cells were isolated magnetically using a negative isolation approach, whereas the TEMRA cells were enriched by FACS. Input material: CD4+ T cells from PBMCs. The receptor was derived from a human donor with multiple sclerosis.

CDR3 sequence: CASSEFLETRQFF. The CDR3 DNA reads as TGTGCCAGCAGTGAATTTCTTGAGACCAGGCAGTTCTTC. The V and J genes are TRBV6-1 and TRBJ2-1; D is ambiguous. Trimming took 2 bases from V and 12 from J, leaving 14 bases between them. Germline assignment: CDR1 MNHNS and CDR2 SASEGT. The CDR3 runs 13 residues.